The present T cell receptor (beta chain) was sequenced within a study of blood T cell repertoires in COVID-19. Background on the study: Sites in the United States, Italy and Spain provided acute and convalescent COVID-19 samples.

Per germline, CDR1 SNHLY and CDR2 FYNNEI. The CDR3 runs to 14 residues. Losses at the gene ends were 5 bases for V and 8 bases for J; bases not matched to a gene: 8. This clone appeared a single time. The authors' processing: The authors estimated nucleated cell counts from reference gene primer amplification. Repertoires were generated with immunoSEQ multiplex PCR, while TCRdb's copy carries only in-frame clones and drops some. The DNA was the basis for D and trimming; V, J and clone size are from that table. Of 110,000 to 150,000 clones listed, roughly 80% are singletons. The rearrangement links TRBV2 to TRBJ1-4; 7 bases map to TRBD1. This TCR derives from a woman over 75 in a cohort sampled during active or convalescent COVID-19. The sequenced material came from peripheral blood. CDR3: CASSSGGLREKLFF. As DNA, the CDR3 is TGTGCCAGCAGTTCAGGGGGGCTTAGGGAAAAACTGTTTTTT.